This passage covers 22 T cell receptor beta chains from one sample sequenced in a study of T cell responses to AZD1222 COVID-19 vaccine. Profiling relied on immunoSEQ multiplex PCR, and the TCRdb table lists in-frame clones only, not all of them. The data contain about 160,000 clones, under 95% of them singletons. This material consisted of peripheral blood, taken on day 0 of MenACWY control vaccination. The receptors derive from an adult in good health.

The rearrangement joins TRBV27 to TRBJ1-1; perhaps TRBD1 as D (6 bases). There are 15 residues in the CDR3. The germline V gene encodes CDR1 MNHEY and CDR2 SMNVEV (reference sequence). Trimming pared 5 bases from V and 5 bases from J, leaving 18 bases between. The CDR3 loop reads CASSMSGALQTEAFF. CDR3 bases: TGTGCCAGCAGTATGTCAGGGGCCCTACAGACTGAAGCTTTCTTT.

The CDR3 is CASSGLAGGSSEQYF. CDR3 nucleotide sequence: TGTGCCAGTAGTGGCCTCGCGGGAGGCTCCTCTGAGCAGTACTTC. The chain is built from TRBV19 and TRBJ2-7, with TRBD2 identical over 8 bases. Per the germline V gene, CDR1 is LNHDA and CDR2 is SQIVND (reference sequence). V shed 5 bases, J shed 7 bases, and the junction held 13 bases outside the gene matches. The CDR3 covers 15 residues. Based on the CDR3 plus reference TRBV19 and TRBJ2-7, the full variable domain is DGGITQSPKYLFRKEGQNVTLSCEQNLNHDAMYWYRQDPGQGLRLIYYSQIVNDFQKGDIAEGYSVSREKKESFPLTVTSAQKNPTAFYLCASSGLAGGSSEQYFGPGTRLTVT.

This chain connects TRBV5-1 to TRBJ1-5; weak D call: TRBD1 (6 bases). V was shortened by 4 bases and J by 6 bases, with 17 bases between the two germline ends. Germline V lookup: CDR1 SGHRS, CDR2 YFSETQ. The CDR3 length is 15 residues. This CDR3 reads CASSASGGDGQPQHF. The CDR3 DNA follows: TGCGCCAGCAGCGCGAGCGGGGGCGACGGTCAGCCCCAGCATTTT.

The chain combines TRBV5-1 with TRBJ1-1; TRBD1 might be the D (6 bases). Trimming shortened V by 0 bases and J by 5 bases, and 11 bases separated the two germline ends. Germline-derived CDR1 and CDR2 are SGHRS and YFSETQ. The CDR3 runs to 14 residues. The CDR3 protein is CASSLGGGITEAFF. CDR3 DNA sequence: TGCGCCAGCAGCTTGGGAGGGGGAATTACTGAAGCTTTCTTT.

The rearrangement uses TRBV7-2 and TRBJ1-2; D may be TRBD1 (6 bases). The V and J ends lost 5 bases and 4 bases respectively, with 20 bases between them. The germline CDR1 and CDR2 sequences are SGHTA and FQGNSA. This CDR3 is 16 amino acids long. CDR3 protein: CASSHRGAARGYGYTF. CDR3 bases: TGTGCCAGCAGCCACCGCGGGGCGGCCAGGGGCTATGGCTACACCTTC.

The rearrangement links TRBV12-5 to TRBJ1-1, with D hard to call. Looked up from germline, CDR1 is LGHNT and CDR2 is FRNRAP. Deletions cut 0 bases from V and 1 base from J, with 15 bases between. This CDR3 has 17 residues. The CDR3 reads CASGLVTPPPGNTEAFF. In nucleotides, the CDR3 is TGTGCTAGTGGTTTGGTAACTCCCCCACCCGGGAACACTGAAGCTTTCTTT.

This clone was seen once. The V call is TRBV29-1, the J call TRBJ2-1; TRBD2 matches 10 bases. The CDR3 sequence is 14 residues long. CDR1 and CDR2 from the germline V gene are SQVTM and ANQGSEA. The chain's CDR3 is CSASRTSGYNEQFF. The CDR3 DNA reads TGCAGTGCTTCTCGGACTAGCGGCTACAATGAGCAGTTCTTC.

The rearrangement links TRBV9 to TRBJ2-2; 10 bases are a match to TRBD2. This CDR3 is 15 amino acids long. Germline V CDR1 and CDR2: SGDLS, YYNGEE. V shed 0 bases and J 6 bases; nucleotides not matched to a gene: 2. The CDR3 DNA reads as TGTGCCAGCAGCGTAGCTAGCGGGAGAGCCGGGGAGCTGTTTTTT. Its protein is CASSVASGRAGELFF.

J is TRBJ2-3 and V is TRBV7-2, with 9 bases lining up with TRBD2. CDR3 length: 18 residues. From germline, CDR1 is SGHTA and CDR2 FQGNSA. Trimming removed 5 bases from V and 3 bases from J; junction bases left unmatched: 15. CDR3 residues: CASSPDRGGRAGTDTQYF. The CDR3 DNA sequence: TGTGCCAGCAGCCCCGACCGGGGCGGGAGGGCAGGGACAGATACGCAGTATTTT.

V usage is TRBV6-5 and J usage is TRBJ2-7; 7 nucleotides align to TRBD1. Unmatched junction bases numbered 5, after V lost 8 bases and J lost 7 bases. Germline CDR1 and CDR2: MNHEY and SVGAGI. The CDR3 consists of 11 residues. The CDR3 DNA is TGTGCCAGCGACAGGGCGTGGGAGCAGTACTTC. Its protein is CASDRAWEQYF.

A single count supports this clone. The chain joins TRBV28 to TRBJ1-2; TRBD1 matches at 10 bases. From germline, CDR1 is MDHEN and CDR2 SYDVKM. J was trimmed by 6 bases and V by 6 bases; bases with no gene match: 4. The CDR3 covers 13 residues. Written as DNA, the CDR3 is TGTGCCAGCAGACGACAGGGGGCGGATGGCTACACCTTC. Its protein product is CASRRQGADGYTF.

This chain's CDR3 is CASSKSAEDTQYF. The CDR3 DNA reads TGTGCCAGCAGCAAAAGTGCCGAGGATACGCAGTATTTT. The chain joins TRBV21-1 to TRBJ2-3; the listed D gene, TRBD2, was not tested against the DNA. TRBV21-1 is annotated as a pseudogene. The CDR3 consists of 13 residues.

V and J are TRBV19 and TRBJ1-2, with 8 positions matching TRBD1. V shed 5 bases and J 2 bases; nucleotides not matched to a gene: 10. The CDR3 sequence is 16 residues long. Germline V gene sequence: CDR1 LNHDA, CDR2 SQIVND (reference sequence). DNA for the CDR3: TGTGCCAGTAGTTCACACGGGGACAGGCGAAACTATGGCTACACCTTC. Its translation is CASSSHGDRRNYGYTF. The complete variable domain, with remaining parts taken from reference TRBV19 and TRBJ1-2, reads DGGITQSPKYLFRKEGQNVTLSCEQNLNHDAMYWYRQDPGQGLRLIYYSQIVNDFQKGDIAEGYSVSREKKESFPLTVTSAQKNPTAFYLCASSSHGDRRNYGYTFGSGTRLTVV.

V and J are TRBV27 and TRBJ1-2; 9 positions match TRBD1. This CDR3 has 14 amino acids. Germline CDR1 reads MNHEY; CDR2 reads SMNVEV (reference sequence). The J segment lost 7 bases and the V segment lost 5 bases, leaving 8 bases of the junction unmatched. The CDR3 DNA follows: TGTGCCAGCAGTGCGGACAGGGGCCCCGGTGGCTACACCTTC. Protein sequence: CASSADRGPGGYTF.

CDR3 region: CASSLTSLPYEQYF. DNA of the CDR3: TGTGCCAGCAGCCTGACTAGTCTCCCCTACGAGCAGTACTTC. J is TRBJ2-7 and V is TRBV3-1 (or the pseudogene TRBV3-2); a weak D match, TRBD2 (6 bases). V was cut by 4 bases and J by 2 bases, with 12 bases left in between. This CDR3 is built from 14 residues. Germline V CDR1 and CDR2: LGHDT, YNNKEL (reference sequence).

DNA of the CDR3: TGTGCCAGCAGCCGGGACAGGAGGACGAATGAAAAACTGTTTTTT. Amino acid sequence: CASSRDRRTNEKLFF. This chain uses TRBV7-9 with TRBJ1-4; 8 positions match TRBD1. CDR1 is SEHNR and CDR2 is FQNEAQ in the germline V gene (reference sequence). The CDR3 is 15 residues long. J was trimmed by 5 bases and V by 5 bases; bases with no gene match: 7. Full variable domain (remainder filled in from reference TRBV7-9 and TRBJ1-4): DTGVSQNPRHKITKRGQNVTFRCDPISEHNRLYWYRQTLGQGPEFLTYFQNEAQLEKSRLLSDRFSAERPKGSFSTLEIQRTEQGDSAMYLCASSRDRRTNEKLFFGSGTQLSVL.

The chain is built from TRBV27 and TRBJ1-6; D is unclear. The CDR3 consists of 16 residues. Germline V lookup: CDR1 MNHEY, CDR2 SMNVEV (reference sequence). Trimming removed 0 bases at V and 4 bases at J, with 10 bases between. The CDR3 DNA reads as TGTGCCAGCAGTTTATCCAGCTTCGGGTATAATTCACCCCTCCACTTT. Protein product: CASSLSSFGYNSPLHF.

This sequence joins TRBV11-3 and TRBJ2-5; D is possibly TRBD1 (6 bases). The V gene's germline CDR1 is SGHNT and CDR2 YENEEA. The CDR3 spans 16 residues. Trimming took 5 bases from V and 5 from J, leaving 21 bases between them. The CDR3 DNA sequence: TGTGCCAGCAGCCAAATAGCCCCAGGGGCCGGGGAGACCCAGTACTTC. It translates to CASSQIAPGAGETQYF. The variable domain in full, completed from reference TRBV11-3 and TRBJ2-5, reads EAGVVQSPRYKIIEKKQPVAFWCNPISGHNTLYWYLQNLGQGPELLIRYENEEAVDDSQLPKDRFSAERLKGVDSTLKIQPAELGDSAVYLCASSQIAPGAGETQYFGPGTRLLVL.

This chain joins TRBV9 and TRBJ2-7, with D perhaps matching TRBD2 (6 bases). The CDR3 spans 15 residues. Germline assignment: CDR1 SGDLS and CDR2 YYNGEE. The V gene lost 0 bases and the J gene lost 2 bases, with 12 bases spanning the gap. CDR3 residues: CASSVGGSGAYEQYF. The CDR3 DNA sequence: TGTGCCAGCAGCGTAGGAGGTAGCGGAGCCTACGAGCAGTACTTC.

The CDR3 bases are TGTGCCAGCAGCCCGGACACCGGCGAAATGAACACTGAAGCTTTCTTT. Amino acids: CASSPDTGEMNTEAFF. J is TRBJ1-1 and V is TRBV4-2, with TRBD1 as a possible D gene (5 bases). Per the germline V gene, CDR1 is LGHNA and CDR2 is YNFKEQ. The germline V and J ends were trimmed by 4 bases and 0 bases, with 15 bases remaining between them. The CDR3 extends over 16 amino acids.

The V call is TRBV7-8, the J call TRBJ2-1; TRBD2 agrees at 7 bases. Germline CDR1 reads SGHVS; CDR2 reads FQNEAQ. J was trimmed by 7 bases and V by 1 base; bases with no gene match: 19. This CDR3 is built from 19 residues. The CDR3 sequence: CASSLGSGLPIFQGNEQFF. CDR3 in DNA: TGTGCCAGCAGCTTAGGTAGCGGGCTCCCGATTTTTCAAGGAAATGAGCAGTTCTTC. The full variable domain, in which reference TRBV7-8 and TRBJ2-1 provide the parts outside the CDR3, is GAGVSQSPRYKVAKRGQDVALRCDPISGHVSLFWYQQALGQGPEFLTYFQNEAQLDKSGLPSDRFFAERPEGSVSTLKIQRTQQEDSAVYLCASSLGSGLPIFQGNEQFFGPGTRLTVL.

The chain is built from TRBV5-1 and TRBJ1-1; 8 positions match TRBD1. The germline V gene encodes CDR1 SGHRS and CDR2 YFSETQ. The CDR3 sequence is 14 residues long. V shed 4 bases and J 5 bases; nucleotides not matched to a gene: 7. CDR3 sequence (DNA): TGCGCCAGCAGCCCCAGGGGGCAGGGAACTGAAGCTTTCTTT. Its translation is CASSPRGQGTEAFF.